The 3 T cell receptor beta chains below come from one sample, sequenced in a study of post-analysis software for immune sequencing data. Study results and caveats: Comparison of patients with controls showed five TRBV segments more frequent in patients, TRBV5-6, TRBV5-1 and TRBV20-1 among them.

Every TCR beta cDNA library bore unique molecular identifiers. Using its own MiXCR run on the PCR reads, TCRdb lists one record per CDR3 protein. The sample has about 820,000 distinct CDR3 sequences, roughly 58% seen once. For these receptors, no antigen is known. Sample: blood. Every receptor here comes from a girl between 5 and 17 years old with multiple sclerosis.

This clonotype was counted a few times. The V and J genes are TRBV7-9 and TRBJ2-6; 9 positions match TRBD2. Germline V gene lookup returns CDR1 SEHNR and CDR2 FQNEAQ (reference sequence). J gave up 0 bases and V 0 bases, and 6 bases lay outside the gene matches. The CDR3 covers 19 residues. The DNA for the CDR3 is TGTGCCAGCAGCTTAGCCCGGACTAGCGTAGACTCTGGGGCCAACGTCCTGACTTTC. Protein product: CASSLARTSVDSGANVLTF.

The chain employs TRBV7-8 and TRBJ2-5, with D perhaps matching TRBD2 (6 bases). Between the trimmed V and J ends, which lost 5 bases and 7 bases, there was a span of 17 bases. The CDR3 extends over 14 amino acids. Germline V gives CDR1 SGHVS, CDR2 FQNEAQ. The CDR3 region is CASSVGAGFGTQYF. Written as DNA, the CDR3 is TGTGCCAGCAGCGTAGGGGCGGGGTTCGGGACCCAGTACTTC. The full variable domain, completed using reference TRBV7-8 and TRBJ2-5, is GAGVSQSPRYKVAKRGQDVALRCDPISGHVSLFWYQQALGQGPEFLTYFQNEAQLDKSGLPSDRFFAERPEGSVSTLKIQRTQQEDSAVYLCASSVGAGFGTQYFGPGTRLLVL.

The chain couples TRBV10-2 to TRBJ2-5, with D maybe TRBD1 (6 bases). Germline V lookup: CDR1 WSHSY, CDR2 SAAADI. V was shortened by 4 bases and J by 2 bases, with 11 bases between the two germline ends. This CDR3 region has 14 residues. The CDR3 sequence: CASSVSRGQETQYF. DNA of the CDR3: TGCGCCAGCAGTGTTTCGAGGGGGCAAGAGACCCAGTACTTC.